Below are 20 T cell receptor beta chains sequenced from a single sample in a study of Ad26.COV2.S vaccination and SARS-CoV-2 variants. Here immunoSEQ multiplex PCR was the method, and the copy in TCRdb shows in-frame clones only, minus some. The data show about 350,000 clones, with 88% seen just once and 6.4% held by the top ten. Treatment noted: over 15 received Ad26.COV2.S at low or high dose, single or two shots; 5 received placebo; per-sample allocation not given. Collection of samples fell on day 63 after the first vaccine or placebo injection. The material sequenced was peripheral blood, taken in a trial of Ad26.COV2.S vaccine versus placebo. The receptors shown here come from a person aged 18 to 59 who received the Ad26.COV2.S COVID-19 vaccine or a placebo.

This clone is labeled medium-sized. The chain has TRBV14 and TRBJ2-3, with 7 positions matching TRBD1. J lost 0 bases, V lost 1 base, and 7 bases had no gene match. From germline, CDR1 is SGHDN and CDR2 FVKESK. The CDR3 contains 17 residues. The CDR3 sequence: CASSQALRQGSTDTQYF. For the CDR3, the DNA is TGTGCCAGCAGCCAAGCCCTGAGACAGGGTAGCACAGATACGCAGTATTTT.

This clone appeared a few times. The chain uses TRBV30 and TRBJ2-1; possible D gene TRBD2, 6 bases. The germline V gene has CDR1 GTSNPN and CDR2 SVGIG (reference sequence). The CDR3 sequence is 14 residues long. V lost 7 bases and J lost 0, with 13 bases in between. CDR3 amino acids: CALRAGSSYNEQFF. In DNA, the CDR3 is TGTGCCTTACGGGCGGGGAGCTCCTACAATGAGCAGTTCTTC.

This chain connects TRBV11-3 to TRBJ2-7; D is unresolved. Trimming cost V 5 bases and J 3 bases, with 11 bases left between them. The CDR3 runs to 13 residues. Germline lookup yields CDR1 SGHNT and CDR2 YENEEA. Here the CDR3 reads CASSTGPNYEQYF. The CDR3 coding sequence is TGTGCCAGCAGCACCGGGCCCAACTACGAGCAGTACTTC.

This clone was picked up a small number of times. The chain couples TRBV15 to TRBJ1-2; 7 positions agree with TRBD1. This CDR3 is 14 amino acids long. From germline, CDR1 is LNHNV and CDR2 YYDKDF (reference sequence). With V trimmed by 2 bases and J by 8 bases, 8 bases remained unmatched. The CDR3 protein is CATSRLTGKEGYTF. Written as DNA, the CDR3 is TGTGCCACCAGCAGATTGACAGGGAAGGAAGGCTACACCTTC. Using reference TRBV15 and TRBJ1-2 for the parts outside the CDR3, the full variable domain is DAMVIQNPRYQVTQFGKPVTLSCSQTLNHNVMYWYQQKSSQAPKLLFHYYDKDFNNEADTPDNFQSRRPNTSFCFLDIRSPGLGDTAMYLCATSRLTGKEGYTFGSGTRLTVV.

V gene TRBV28 combines with J gene TRBJ2-7; 12 bases line up with TRBD2. The length of the CDR3 is 19 residues. With V trimmed by 2 bases and J by 1 base, 12 bases remained unmatched. CDR1 is MDHEN, CDR2 SYDVKM, per germline. The chain's CDR3 is CASSLVRTSGITKSYEQYF. CDR3 sequence (DNA): TGTGCCAGCAGTTTAGTGAGGACTAGCGGGATAACGAAGTCCTACGAGCAGTACTTC.

The J gene is TRBJ2-7, the V gene TRBV5-1; TRBD2 matches 14 bases. Trimming took 4 bases from V and 3 from J; bases not matched to a gene: 3. CDR3 size: 15 residues. Germline CDR1 is SGHRS and CDR2 is YFSETQ. Here the CDR3 reads CASSGGTSGSYEQYF. The CDR3, as DNA: TGCGCCAGCAGCGGGGGGACTAGCGGGAGCTACGAGCAGTACTTC.

The chain couples TRBV7-6 to TRBJ2-2; D unclear. Germline V gives CDR1 SGHVS, CDR2 FNYEAQ. The CDR3 is 18 amino acids. The V end was cut by 1 base, the J end by 2 bases, with 17 bases between. In DNA, the CDR3 is TGTGCCAGCAGCTTAGTACGCAATTTGGGCGGAAACACCGGGGAGCTGTTTTTT. Its translation is CASSLVRNLGGNTGELFF.

A remark on this clone: The same CDR3 arises from other DNA sequences in this sample as well. The V call is TRBV9, the J call TRBJ1-3; no clear D. Per the germline V gene, CDR1 is SGDLS and CDR2 is YYNGEE. V was shortened by 0 bases and J by 1 base, with 2 bases between the two germline ends. CDR3 length equals 13 residues. For the CDR3, the DNA is TGTGCCAGCAGCGTAGATTCTGGAAACACCATATATTTT. Protein: CASSVDSGNTIYF.

The chain employs TRBV7-2 and TRBJ2-7, with no clear D. Germline lookup yields CDR1 SGHTA and CDR2 FQGNSA. V was cut by 1 base and J by 4 bases, with 8 bases left in between. The CDR3 extends over 13 amino acids. The DNA of the CDR3 is TGTGCCAGCAGCTTAGGGTCCGGTTACGAGCAGTACTTC. Translated: CASSLGSGYEQYF.

The CDR3 sequence is CASSYQGAANSPLHF. The CDR3 DNA reads as TGTGCCAGCAGTTACCAGGGCGCGGCCAATTCACCCCTCCACTTT. The V call is TRBV6-6, the J call TRBJ1-6; D might be TRBD1 (5 bases). Per the germline V gene, CDR1 is MNHNY and CDR2 is SVGAGI (reference sequence). Trimming cost V 2 bases and J 7 bases, with 12 bases left between them. This CDR3 comprises 15 residues.

The gene calls are TRBV6-6 and TRBJ1-1; TRBD1 matches at 7 bases. The germline V gene encodes CDR1 MNHNY and CDR2 SVGAGI (reference sequence). This CDR3 has 15 amino acids. Trimming removed 8 bases from V and 1 base from J; junction bases left unmatched: 10. The CDR3 protein is CASWFKGQKNTEAFF. The CDR3 nucleotides read TGTGCCAGCTGGTTTAAGGGACAGAAGAACACTGAAGCTTTCTTT.

The chain has TRBV14 and TRBJ2-1, with 8 bases matching TRBD2. Losses at the gene ends were 2 bases for V and 6 bases for J; bases not matched to a gene: 9. This CDR3 is built from 16 residues. Germline CDR1 SGHDN, CDR2 FVKESK. CDR3 protein: CASSQLSGGGINEQFF. CDR3 DNA sequence: TGTGCCAGCAGCCAACTGAGCGGGGGAGGGATCAATGAGCAGTTCTTC. The variable domain in full, completed from reference TRBV14 and TRBJ2-1, reads EAGVTQFPSHSVIEKGQTVTLRCDPISGHDNLYWYRRVMGKEIKFLLHFVKESKQDESGMPNNRFLAERTGGTYSTLKVQPAELEDSGVYFCASSQLSGGGINEQFFGPGTRLTVL.

The V and J genes are TRBV6-2 or TRBV6-3 and TRBJ2-2; D is possibly TRBD1 or TRBD2 (6 bases each). The V gene's germline CDR1 is MNHEY and CDR2 SVGEGT. CDR3 size: 18 residues. Trimming removed 0 bases from V and 5 bases from J, with 19 bases in between. In DNA form, the CDR3 reads TGTGCCAGCAGTTACTCATCAAAGCCGGGGGCGAGGACCGGGGAGCTGTTTTTT. It translates to CASSYSSKPGARTGELFF.

The chain carries TRBV27 and TRBJ2-3; 16 nucleotides align to TRBD2. Germline CDR1 MNHEY, CDR2 SMNVEV (reference sequence). The trim removed 6 bases at V and 2 bases at J, leaving 2 bases unmatched. The CDR3 sequence is 16 residues long. The CDR3 region is CASRGTSGRATDTQYF. Written as DNA, the CDR3 is TGTGCCAGCAGGGGGACTAGCGGGAGGGCCACAGATACGCAGTATTTT.

The rearrangement uses TRBV3-1 (or the pseudogene TRBV3-2) and TRBJ1-1; D not certain. The CDR3 consists of 15 residues. The V and J ends lost 3 bases and 10 bases respectively, with 21 bases between them. Germline V CDR1 and CDR2: LGHDT, YNNKEL (reference sequence). The DNA for the CDR3 is TGTGCCAGCAGCCATTCAGAGCGAGGAAGGGTGAGAGCTTTCTTT. It translates to CASSHSERGRVRAFF.

The gene calls are TRBV28 and TRBJ2-3, with a tentative D call TRBD1 (10 bases). The V and J ends lost 3 bases and 4 bases respectively, with 32 bases between them. This CDR3 has 21 amino acids. CDR1 MDHEN and CDR2 SYDVKM come from the germline V gene. The CDR3 sequence is CASSFHSWGQGNSGSPDTQYF. CDR3 bases: TGTGCCAGCAGTTTCCATTCTTGGGGACAGGGGAATAGCGGGAGTCCAGATACGCAGTATTTT.

This chain uses TRBV4-2 with TRBJ2-1; 8 bases are a match to TRBD2. V was clipped by 0 bases and J by 0 bases; unmatched bases: 7. The CDR3 totals 18 residues. CDR1 LGHNA and CDR2 YNFKEQ come from the germline V gene. The CDR3 sequence is CASSQESAGARSYNEQFF. CDR3 bases: TGTGCCAGCAGCCAAGAGTCAGCGGGGGCTCGCTCCTACAATGAGCAGTTCTTC.

The rearrangement joins TRBV7-9 to TRBJ2-5, with 8 nucleotides matching TRBD1. The CDR3 is made up of 13 amino acids. Trimming removed 5 bases from V and 4 bases from J; junction bases left unmatched: 3. Germline V gives CDR1 SEHNR, CDR2 FQNEAQ (reference sequence). CDR3 loop: CASSPTGGETQYF. CDR3 coding DNA: TGTGCCAGCAGCCCTACAGGGGGAGAGACCCAGTACTTC.

This clone was found many times. J is TRBJ2-7 and V is TRBV27, with D hard to call. The CDR3 consists of 16 residues. CDR1 and CDR2 from the germline V gene are MNHEY and SMNVEV (reference sequence). The V gene lost 3 bases and the J gene lost 4 bases, with 19 bases spanning the gap. The DNA for the CDR3 is TGTGCCAGCAGTTTTTCTTCCTACAGCTCCAGGTACGAGCAGTACTTC. It is translated as CASSFSSYSSRYEQYF.

About this clone: This sample includes further DNA sequences coding for the same CDR3. The chain uses TRBV6-5 and TRBJ1-1; D is undetermined. CDR3 length: 13 residues. Germline V lookup: CDR1 MNHEY, CDR2 SVGAGI. Trimming left V 2 bases short and J 2 bases short, with 6 bases between. In DNA form, the CDR3 reads TGTGCCAGCAGTTACACCGGCAACACTGAAGCTTTCTTT. Translation gives CASSYTGNTEAFF.